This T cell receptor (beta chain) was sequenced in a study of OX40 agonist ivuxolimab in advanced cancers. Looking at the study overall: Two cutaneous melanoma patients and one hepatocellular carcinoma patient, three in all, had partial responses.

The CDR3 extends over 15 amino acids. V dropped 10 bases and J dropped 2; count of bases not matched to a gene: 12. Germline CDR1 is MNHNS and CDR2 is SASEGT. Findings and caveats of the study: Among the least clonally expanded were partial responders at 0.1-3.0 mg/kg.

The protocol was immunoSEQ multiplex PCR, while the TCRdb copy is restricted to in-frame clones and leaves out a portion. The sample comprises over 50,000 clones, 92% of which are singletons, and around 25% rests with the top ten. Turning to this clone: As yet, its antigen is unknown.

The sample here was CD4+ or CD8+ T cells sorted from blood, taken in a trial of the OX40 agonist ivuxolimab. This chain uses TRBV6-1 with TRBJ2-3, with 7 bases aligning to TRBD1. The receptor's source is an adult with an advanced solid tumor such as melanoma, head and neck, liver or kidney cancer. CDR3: CATRGGLTYTDTQYF. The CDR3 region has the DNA TGTGCCACCCGAGGGGGCCTCACATACACAGATACGCAGTATTTT.